This TCR beta chain was documented in a study of shared clonotypes between healthy human individuals. Study background: Two female and a few male donors aged 18 to 49 were enrolled. Study findings and constraints: Rarefaction gave evidence that sorted-subset sequencing remained incomplete despite large depth.

Under the authors' procedure: Filtering differed, since immunoSEQ gave only junction sequences and no quality scores. TCRdb's table, derived via immunoSEQ multiplex PCR, lists solely in-frame clones and lacks some. V, J and clone size are taken as reported in that table, and D and trimming were inferred from the DNA itself. The sample has over a million clones, around 78% seen once. Worth noting for this clone: Antigen unknown.

This CDR3 is built from 12 residues. V lost 3 bases and J lost 6, with 9 bases in between. CDR1 is LNHDA, CDR2 SQIVND, per germline (reference sequence). The investigators split CD4+ cells into a CD45RA+ naive subset and a CD45RA-negative memory subset. The chain links TRBV19 to TRBJ2-7; D is unclear. The receptor comes from a man aged 18 to 29 in good health. Some clones in this sample may be carry-over from other donors' samples. Material for sequencing was memory CD4+ T cells from PBMCs. Subset of the sample: CD45RA-negative fraction. The CDR3 sequence is CASSIRFGEQYF. The DNA of the CDR3 is TGTGCCAGTAGTATTCGATTCGGCGAGCAGTACTTC.